The 2 T cell receptor beta chains listed next were all sequenced from one sample in a study of blood T cell repertoires in COVID-19. Sequenced by immunoSEQ multiplex PCR; TCRdb stores in-frame clones only, minus some. The sample consists of 200,000 to 300,000 clones, around nine tenths of them appearing once. Material: peripheral blood. Receptor source: a woman aged 70 to 79 with active or convalescent COVID-19.

This clone was counted a few times. The chain links TRBV9 to TRBJ2-3, with D tentatively TRBD1 (6 bases). The CDR3 contains 16 residues. CDR1 SGDLS and CDR2 YYNGEE come from the germline V gene. V lost 4 bases and J 0 bases, leaving 15 bases between the germline ends. CDR3 in DNA: TGTGCCAGCAGCCCTCAGGGGCGCTCTAGCACAGATACGCAGTATTTT. It is translated as CASSPQGRSSTDTQYF. Combining the CDR3 with reference TRBV9 and TRBJ2-3 gives the whole variable domain DSGVTQTPKHLITATGQRVTLRCSPRSGDLSVYWYQQSLDQGLQFLIQYYNGEERAKGNILERFSAQQFPDLHSELNLSSLELGDSALYFCASSPQGRSSTDTQYFGPGTRLTVL.

This chain joins TRBV19 and TRBJ1-4, with 8 bases fitting TRBD1. The CDR3 covers 14 residues. Germline CDR1 LNHDA, CDR2 SQIVND (reference sequence). V was pared by 6 bases and J by 7 bases, with 7 bases of the junction left unmatched. CDR3 protein: CASRPRGLGEKLFF. CDR3 nucleotide sequence: TGTGCCAGTAGACCCAGGGGGCTCGGTGAAAAACTGTTTTTT. Supplemented by reference TRBV19 and TRBJ1-4, the full variable domain reads DGGITQSPKYLFRKEGQNVTLSCEQNLNHDAMYWYRQDPGQGLRLIYYSQIVNDFQKGDIAEGYSVSREKKESFPLTVTSAQKNPTAFYLCASRPRGLGEKLFFGSGTQLSVL.